One and the same sample provided the 5 T cell receptor beta chains below, sequenced in a study of early T cells in non-severe SARS-CoV-2 infection. TCRdb recomputed calls from the 5' RACE reads with MiXCR, one row per CDR3 protein. The sample shows around 82,000 distinct CDR3 sequences, 9.5% to 15% of them seen only once. Sequencing used whole blood. Receptors were obtained from an adult who was a healthcare worker with PCR-confirmed SARS-CoV-2 infection or an uninfected control (not recorded which).

A few counts support this clonotype. The J gene is TRBJ1-1, the V gene TRBV28, with D possibly TRBD1 on 5 matching bases. The V gene's germline CDR1 is MDHEN and CDR2 SYDVKM. Deletions cut 5 bases from V and 3 bases from J, with 10 bases between. This CDR3 comprises 13 residues. The CDR3 spells CASSRQRYTEAFF. Written as DNA, the CDR3 is TGTGCCAGCAGTAGACAGCGGTACACTGAAGCTTTCTTT. The full variable domain, its missing parts supplied by reference TRBV28 and TRBJ1-1, is DVKVTQSSRYLVKRTGEKVFLECVQDMDHENMFWYRQDPGLGLRLIYFSYDVKMKEKGDIPEGYSVSREKKERFSLILESASTNQTSMYLCASSRQRYTEAFFGQGTRLTVV.

This clonotype was observed at least ten times. The J gene is TRBJ1-2, the V gene TRBV7-9, with D possibly matching TRBD1 (5 bases). The germline V and J ends were trimmed by 2 bases and 2 bases, with 18 bases remaining between them. The length of the CDR3 is 17 residues. CDR1 is SEHNR, CDR2 FQNEAQ, per germline (reference sequence). Here the CDR3 reads CASSLTQTGEGNYGYTF. The CDR3 DNA is TGTGCCAGCAGCTTAACGCAGACGGGGGAAGGGAACTATGGCTACACCTTC.

The table lists this clonotype with a few counts. The chain links TRBV12-3 or TRBV12-4 to TRBJ2-7; TRBD2 might be the D (7 bases). The length of the CDR3 is 13 residues. V lost 11 bases and J 5 bases, leaving 19 bases between the germline ends. The CDR3 is CAGSGGGLHEQYF. The DNA of the CDR3 is TGTGCCGGATCCGGCGGGGGCCTCCACGAGCAGTACTTC.

This clonotype was observed many times. The J gene is TRBJ2-2, the V gene TRBV7-6; maybe TRBD1 (6 bases). Trimming took off 3 bases at V and 6 bases at J, with 11 bases between the two ends. CDR1 is SGHVS and CDR2 is FNYEAQ in the germline V gene. The CDR3 sequence is 14 residues long. CDR3 loop: CASSLFEGAGELFF. In DNA, the CDR3 is TGTGCCAGCAGCTTGTTTGAGGGGGCCGGGGAGCTGTTTTTT.

The sample holds a few counts of this clonotype. The rearrangement joins TRBV5-5 to TRBJ1-1; possibly TRBD1 for D (5 bases). The V end lost 0 bases, the J end lost 4 bases, and 13 bases lay between the germline ends. The germline V gene encodes CDR1 SGHKS and CDR2 YYEKEE (reference sequence). The CDR3 length is 15 residues. CDR3 region: CASSLAPTVGTEAFF. The CDR3, as DNA: TGTGCCAGCAGCTTGGCCCCGACAGTGGGCACTGAAGCTTTCTTT.